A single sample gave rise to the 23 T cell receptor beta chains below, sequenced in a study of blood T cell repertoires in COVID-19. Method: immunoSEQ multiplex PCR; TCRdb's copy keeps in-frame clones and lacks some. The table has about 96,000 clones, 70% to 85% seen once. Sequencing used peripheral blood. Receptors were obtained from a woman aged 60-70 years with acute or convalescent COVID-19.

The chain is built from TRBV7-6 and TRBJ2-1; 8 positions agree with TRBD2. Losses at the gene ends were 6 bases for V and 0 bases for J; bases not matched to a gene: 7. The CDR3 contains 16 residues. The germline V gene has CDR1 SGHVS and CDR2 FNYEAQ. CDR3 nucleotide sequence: TGTGCCAGCAGACCCAACGGGGGGGCCTCCTACAATGAGCAGTTCTTC. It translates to CASRPNGGASYNEQFF.

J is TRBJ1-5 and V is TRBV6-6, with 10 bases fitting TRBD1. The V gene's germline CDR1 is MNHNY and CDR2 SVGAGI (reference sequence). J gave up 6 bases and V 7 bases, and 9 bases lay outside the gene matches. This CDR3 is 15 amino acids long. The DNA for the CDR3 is TGTGCCAGCACGAGAGACAGGGGGCCGCGTCAGCCCCAGCATTTT. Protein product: CASTRDRGPRQPQHF.

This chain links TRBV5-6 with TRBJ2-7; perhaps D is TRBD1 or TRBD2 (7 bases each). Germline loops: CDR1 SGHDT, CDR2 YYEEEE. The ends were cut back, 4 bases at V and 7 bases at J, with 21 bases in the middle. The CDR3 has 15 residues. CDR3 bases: TGTGCCAGCAGCATGGGAGGGCAGGGGGTCTGGGAGCAGTACTTC. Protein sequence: CASSMGGQGVWEQYF.

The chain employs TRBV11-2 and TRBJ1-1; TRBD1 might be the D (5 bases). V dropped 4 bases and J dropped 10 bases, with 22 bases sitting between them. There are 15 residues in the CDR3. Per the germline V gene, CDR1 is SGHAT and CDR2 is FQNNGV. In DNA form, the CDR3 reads TGTGCCAGCAGCTCCTCCTTCCGGGGGGATTTAGTAGCTTTCTTT. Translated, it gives CASSSSFRGDLVAFF.

This chain's CDR3 is CASSPLSRNTIYF. The DNA for the CDR3 is TGTGCCAGCAGCCCTCTTTCCCGAAACACCATATATTTT. The rearrangement uses TRBV12-3 or TRBV12-4 and TRBJ1-3, with no clear D. Trimming pared 6 bases from V and 5 bases from J, leaving 11 bases between. The CDR3 is 13 amino acids.

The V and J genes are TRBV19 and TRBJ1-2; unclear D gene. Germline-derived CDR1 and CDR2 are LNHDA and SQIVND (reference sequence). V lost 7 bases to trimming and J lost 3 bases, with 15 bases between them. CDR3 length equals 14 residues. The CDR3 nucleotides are TGTGCCAGTACCGACCCACAGCGGTACTATGGCTACACCTTC. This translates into CASTDPQRYYGYTF.

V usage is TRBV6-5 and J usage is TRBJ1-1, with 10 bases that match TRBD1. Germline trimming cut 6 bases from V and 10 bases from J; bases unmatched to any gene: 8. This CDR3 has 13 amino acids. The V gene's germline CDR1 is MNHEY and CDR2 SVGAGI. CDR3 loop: CASRGTGDRAAFF. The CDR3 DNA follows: TGTGCCAGCAGAGGGACAGGGGACCGTGCAGCTTTCTTT.

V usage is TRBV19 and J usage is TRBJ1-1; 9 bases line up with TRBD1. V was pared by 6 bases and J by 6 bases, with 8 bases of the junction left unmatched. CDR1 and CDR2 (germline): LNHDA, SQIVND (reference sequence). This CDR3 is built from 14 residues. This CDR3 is CASSFTGGFAEAFF. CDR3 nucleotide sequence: TGTGCCAGTAGCTTTACAGGGGGCTTCGCTGAAGCTTTCTTT.

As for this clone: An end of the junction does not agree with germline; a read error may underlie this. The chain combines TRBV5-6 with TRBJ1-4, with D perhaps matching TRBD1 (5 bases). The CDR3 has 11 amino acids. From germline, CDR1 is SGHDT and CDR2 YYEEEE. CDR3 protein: CASSRGAGTVF. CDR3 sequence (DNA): TGTGCCAGCAGCCGGGGCGCCGGGACTGTTTTT.

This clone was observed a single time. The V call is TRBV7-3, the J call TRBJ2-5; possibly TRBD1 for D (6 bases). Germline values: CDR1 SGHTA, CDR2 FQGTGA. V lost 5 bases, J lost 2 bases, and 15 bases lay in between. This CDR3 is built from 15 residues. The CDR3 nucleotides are TGTGCCAGCAGCCTCCATGGGACATCTCAAGAGACCCAGTACTTC. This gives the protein CASSLHGTSQETQYF.

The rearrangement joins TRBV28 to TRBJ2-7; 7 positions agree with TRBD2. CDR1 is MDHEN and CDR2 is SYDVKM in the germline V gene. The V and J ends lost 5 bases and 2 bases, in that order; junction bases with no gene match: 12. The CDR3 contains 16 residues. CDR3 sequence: CASSPSLWGGAYEQYF. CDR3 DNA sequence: TGTGCCAGCAGTCCCAGCCTTTGGGGGGGGGCCTACGAGCAGTACTTC.

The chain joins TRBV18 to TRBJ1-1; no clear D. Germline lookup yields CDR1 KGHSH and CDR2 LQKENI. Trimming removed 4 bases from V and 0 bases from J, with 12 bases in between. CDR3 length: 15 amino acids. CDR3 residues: CASSQRHAVNTEAFF. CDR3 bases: TGTGCCAGCTCACAGAGACACGCTGTGAACACTGAAGCTTTCTTT.

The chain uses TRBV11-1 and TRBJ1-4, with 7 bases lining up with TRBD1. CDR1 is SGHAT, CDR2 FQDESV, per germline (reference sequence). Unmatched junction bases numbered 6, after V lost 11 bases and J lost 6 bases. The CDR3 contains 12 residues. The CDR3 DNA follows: TGTGCCTGCCGGGGGACAGATGAAAAACTGTTTTTT. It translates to CACRGTDEKLFF.

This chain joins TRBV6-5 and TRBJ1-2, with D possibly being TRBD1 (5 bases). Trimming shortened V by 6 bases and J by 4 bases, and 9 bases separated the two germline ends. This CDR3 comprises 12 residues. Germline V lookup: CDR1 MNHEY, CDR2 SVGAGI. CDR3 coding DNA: TGTGCCAGCAGAACCAGGGCCTATGGCTACACCTTC. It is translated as CASRTRAYGYTF.

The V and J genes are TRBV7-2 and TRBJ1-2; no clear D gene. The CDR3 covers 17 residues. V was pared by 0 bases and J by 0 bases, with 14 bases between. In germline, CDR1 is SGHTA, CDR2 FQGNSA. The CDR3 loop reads CASSLAGPTVSNYGYTF. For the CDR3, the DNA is TGTGCCAGCAGCTTAGCCGGTCCAACGGTTTCTAACTATGGCTACACCTTC. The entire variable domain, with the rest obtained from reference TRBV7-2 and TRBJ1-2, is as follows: GAGVSQSPSNKVTEKGKDVELRCDPISGHTALYWYRQSLGQGLEFLIYFQGNSAPDKSGLPSDRFSAERTGGSVSTLTIQRTQQEDSAVYLCASSLAGPTVSNYGYTFGSGTRLTVV.

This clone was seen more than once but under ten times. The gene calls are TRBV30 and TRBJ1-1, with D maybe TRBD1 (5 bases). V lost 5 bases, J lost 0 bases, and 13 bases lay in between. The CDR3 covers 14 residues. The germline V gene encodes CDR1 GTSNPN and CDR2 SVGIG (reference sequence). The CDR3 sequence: CAWSERGLNTEAFF. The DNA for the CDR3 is TGTGCCTGGTCCGAAAGGGGTTTGAACACTGAAGCTTTCTTT.

The CDR3 protein is CATSDTGTGGGETQYF. As DNA, the CDR3 is TGTGCCACCAGTGATACCGGGACAGGGGGGGGAGAGACCCAGTACTTC. The rearrangement joins TRBV24-1 to TRBJ2-5, with 11 bases identical to TRBD1. With V trimmed by 3 bases and J by 4 bases, 6 bases remained unmatched. The CDR3 totals 16 residues. Per germline, CDR1 KGHDR and CDR2 SFDVKD.

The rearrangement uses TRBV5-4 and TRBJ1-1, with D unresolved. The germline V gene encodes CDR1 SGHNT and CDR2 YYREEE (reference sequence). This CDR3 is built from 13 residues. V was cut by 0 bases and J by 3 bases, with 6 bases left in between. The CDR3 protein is CASSLVSYTEAFF. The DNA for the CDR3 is TGTGCCAGCAGCTTGGTATCCTACACTGAAGCTTTCTTT.

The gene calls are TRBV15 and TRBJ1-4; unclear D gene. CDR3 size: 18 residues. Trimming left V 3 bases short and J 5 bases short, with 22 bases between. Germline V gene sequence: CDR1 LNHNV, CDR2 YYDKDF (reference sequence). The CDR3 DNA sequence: TGTGCCACCAGCAGGGTCCTCGTCGTGTCGCACGAGAATGAAAAACTGTTTTTT. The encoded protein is CATSRVLVVSHENEKLFF.

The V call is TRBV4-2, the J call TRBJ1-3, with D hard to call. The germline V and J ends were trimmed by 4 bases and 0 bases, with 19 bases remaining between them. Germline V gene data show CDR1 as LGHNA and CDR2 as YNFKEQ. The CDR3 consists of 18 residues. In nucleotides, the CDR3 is TGTGCCAGCAGCCGAAACCAACTTGGGGAGAGCTCTGGAAACACCATATATTTT. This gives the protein CASSRNQLGESSGNTIYF.

CDR3 amino acids: CASSQDSPYNEQGGQHGYTF. As DNA, the CDR3 is TGTGCCAGCAGCCAAGATTCCCCTTATAATGAACAGGGGGGACAACATGGCTACACCTTC. The chain is built from TRBV14 and TRBJ1-2, with 8 bases identical to TRBD1. Trimming cost V 0 bases and J 6 bases; bases outside gene matches: 21. CDR3 length: 20 amino acids. CDR1 and CDR2 from the germline V gene are SGHDN and FVKESK.

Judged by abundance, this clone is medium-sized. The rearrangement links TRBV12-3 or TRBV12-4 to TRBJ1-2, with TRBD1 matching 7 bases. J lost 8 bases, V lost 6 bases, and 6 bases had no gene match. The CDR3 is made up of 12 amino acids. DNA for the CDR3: TGTGCCAGCAGGTACACAGGGGCGGGCTACACCTTC. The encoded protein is CASRYTGAGYTF.

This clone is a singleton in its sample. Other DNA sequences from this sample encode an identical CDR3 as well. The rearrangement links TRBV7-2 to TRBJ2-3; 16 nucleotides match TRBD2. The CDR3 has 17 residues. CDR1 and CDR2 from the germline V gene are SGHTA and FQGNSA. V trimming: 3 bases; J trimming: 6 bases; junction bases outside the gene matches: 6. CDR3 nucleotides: TGTGCCAGCAGCTTGGGGACTAGCGGGGGGGCTATTGATACGCAGTATTTT. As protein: CASSLGTSGGAIDTQYF.